This is a list of T cell receptor beta chains from one sample in a study of regulatory T cells in long-lasting Graves disease. In TCRdb, the multiplex PCR reads were re-called with MiXCR into one record per CDR3 protein. The sample carries roughly 350,000 distinct CDR3 sequences, about a sixth recorded once. The data were also submitted as part of a second study, on T cells in Graves' hyperthyroidism and ophthalmopathy.

Sequenced here: peripheral blood mononuclear cells (PBMCs), sampled at new diagnosis, from a patient treated with antithyroid drugs. The source of these receptors is a middle-aged man with Graves disease. The CDR3 runs from the conserved cysteine through the conserved F or W. The D gene is left open where the match is weak. Size is omitted from some rows. Given values are once, few, many or a class for expanded clones.

TRBJ1-1	-	few	TRBV4-2	TGTGCCAGCAGCCAAGGACTGAGGAACACTGAAGCTTTCTTT	CASSQGLRNTEAFF
TRBJ2-2	-	-	TRBV3-1	TGTGCCAGCAGCCAAGGAAGGCCTAACACCGGGGAGCTGTTTTTT	CASSQGRPNTGELFF
TRBJ2-7	TRBD2	many	TRBV2	TGTGCCAGCAGACGACTAGCTGGTGGCGAGCAGTACTTC	CASRRLAGGEQYF
TRBJ2-5	TRBD1	many	TRBV6-2/TRBV6-3	TGTGCCAGTGGACAGGGGGGGGAGACCCAGTACTTC	CASGQGGETQYF
TRBJ2-5	-	many	TRBV20-1	TGCAGTGCTAGTCCGGCTAGTTGGTACCAAGAGACCCAGTACTTC	CSASPASWYQETQYF
TRBJ2-7	-	many	TRBV5-1	TGCGCCAGCAGTCCGGGGTGGGACTCCTACGAGCAGTACTTC	CASSPGWDSYEQYF
TRBJ1-5	TRBD1	many	TRBV7-2	TGTGCCAGCAGCACCTGGACAGGGGGGAATCAGCCCCAGCATTTT	CASSTWTGGNQPQHF
TRBJ2-7	-	many	TRBV11-3	TGTGCCAGCAGTTTCCGCGGGGCCTCCTACGAGCAGTACTTC	CASSFRGASYEQYF
TRBJ2-7	-	few	TRBV28	TGTGCCAGCATCCCCCTGGGCGGGTCCTACGAGCAGTACTTC	CASIPLGGSYEQYF
TRBJ2-3	TRBD2	-	TRBV20-1	TGCAGTGCTATGACTAGCGGGGATACGCAGTATTTT	CSAMTSGDTQYF
TRBJ2-2	TRBD1	-	TRBV7-8	TGTGCCAGCAGCTTAAAGGGGGCTACCACCGGGGAGCTGTTTTTT	CASSLKGATTGELFF
TRBJ2-7	-	many	TRBV20-1	TGCAGTGCTAGATACTATCTGGCGGTGGACTTC	CSARYYLAVDF
TRBJ2-5	TRBD1	-	TRBV6-1	TGTGCCAGCAGTCTCCGGGACAGGTTCCAAGAGACCCAGTACTTC	CASSLRDRFQETQYF
TRBJ1-4	-	many	TRBV7-8	TGTGCCAGCAGCAACCACAGGGTGGGGGCTAATGAAAAACTGTTTTTT	CASSNHRVGANEKLFF
TRBJ2-3	TRBD2	many	TRBV5-1	TGCGCCAGCAGCCCCCTAGCGGGGGGGCGGGCAGATACGCAGTATTTT	CASSPLAGGRADTQYF
TRBJ1-2	-	-	TRBV3-2	TGTGCCAGCGCCCACAGGAGGATGTCCTATGGCTACACCTTC	CASAHRRMSYGYTF
TRBJ2-2	-	-	TRBV7-2	TGTGCCAGCAGCTTGGGTCGGACAGCCGAAGAGCTGTTTTTT	CASSLGRTAEELFF
TRBJ1-3	-	few	TRBV3-1	TGTGCCAGCAGCCAAGATAGGCGGGCCTCTGGAAACACCATATATTTT	CASSQDRRASGNTIYF
TRBJ2-7	-	many	TRBV6-1	TGTGCCAGCACCACTTGGAACAAGGCGGACGAGCAGTACTTC	CASTTWNKADEQYF
TRBJ1-3	-	many	TRBV28	TGTGCCAGCAGTCCCCCGCAGTGGGCCTCTGGAAACACCATATATTTT	CASSPPQWASGNTIYF
TRBJ2-5	-	many	TRBV6-1	TGTGCCGTTGCCCCAGCCCCGTATACGGGAGAGACCCAGTACTTC	CAVAPAPYTGETQYF
TRBJ2-7	-	few	TRBV5-1	TGCGCCAGCAGCCCCGAGAAGGGATCTGACGAGCAGTACTTC	CASSPEKGSDEQYF
TRBJ2-1	-	-	TRBV20-1	TGCAGTGCTAGAGATCCGGGGAGCTCCTACAATGAGCAGTTCTTC	CSARDPGSSYNEQFF
TRBJ1-3	-	many	TRBV7-9	TGTGCCAGCAGCCAACGGAGCGCTGGAAACACCATATATTTT	CASSQRSAGNTIYF
TRBJ1-2	TRBD1	many	TRBV2	TGTGCCAGCAGTGAACAAGGGACAGGGTTCGGCTATGGCTACACCTTC	CASSEQGTGFGYGYTF
TRBJ2-5	-	many	TRBV11-1	TGTGCCAGCACTGGAAGACGTGTTAAACAAGAGACCCAGTACTTC	CASTGRRVKQETQYF
TRBJ1-5	TRBD1	many	TRBV27	TGTGCCAGCAGACCAACGACAGGGTCCAATCAGCCCCAGCATTTT	CASRPTTGSNQPQHF
TRBJ2-3	-	few	TRBV29-1	TGCAGCGTGGTAGACAGGCCTCGCACAGATACGCAGTATTTT	CSVVDRPRTDTQYF
TRBJ2-7	TRBD1	many	TRBV13	TGTGCCAGCAGCTGGGGACAGCCCGAGAGGGAGCAGTACTTC	CASSWGQPEREQYF
TRBJ1-1	TRBD1	few	TRBV20-1	TGCAGTGCTAGTAACAGGGGATTCACTGAAGCTTTCTTT	CSASNRGFTEAFF
TRBJ2-3	-	many	TRBV15	TGTGCCACCAGCAAGGCAGGAGATACGGGCGGCACAGATACGCAGTATTTT	CATSKAGDTGGTDTQYF
TRBJ2-3	TRBD2	many	TRBV2	TGTGCCAGCAGCCCGGGACTAGCGGGGGGCGGAGATACGCAGTATTTT	CASSPGLAGGGDTQYF
TRBJ1-4	-	-	TRBV10-3	TGTGCCATCAGCCGTCAGGCGGGAAATGAAAAACTGTTTTTT	CAISRQAGNEKLFF
TRBJ2-5	-	-	TRBV15	TGTGCCACCAGCAGAGATTTCCGGCTCCGAGTTGCCCAAGAGACCCAGTACTTC	CATSRDFRLRVAQETQYF
TRBJ2-5	TRBD2	many	TRBV20-1	TGCAGTGCTAGAGGGGAAGGGACTAGCGGGGGGCGGATCCAAGAGACCCAGTACTTC	CSARGEGTSGGRIQETQYF
TRBJ2-3	-	few	TRBV29-1	TGCAGCGCCCTAAGTACGGCACCGAATACGCAGTATTTT	CSALSTAPNTQYF
TRBJ2-5	-	many	TRBV7-2	TGTGCCAGCAGGCAAAACGGCTTCCAAGAGACCCAGTACTTC	CASRQNGFQETQYF
TRBJ2-7	-	many	TRBV4-2	TGTGCCAGCAGCCAAAGGCTCCTAACTACTTCCTACGAGCAGTACTTC	CASSQRLLTTSYEQYF
TRBJ2-2	TRBD1	-	TRBV6-6	TGTGCCAGCAGTTACTCAGGGGGCGCGAACGGGGAGCTGTTTTTT	CASSYSGGANGELFF
TRBJ1-1	-	many	TRBV28	TGTGCCAGCGACAGCATGAACACTGAAGCTTTCTTT	CASDSMNTEAFF
TRBJ1-5	TRBD1	many	TRBV5-1	TGCGCCAGCAGCGGCGGGACAGGGGTTCGGCAGCCCCAGCATTTT	CASSGGTGVRQPQHF
TRBJ2-7	-	many	TRBV3-1	TGTGCCAGCAGCCAAGTAGGCGACGAGCAGTACTTC	CASSQVGDEQYF
TRBJ2-1	-	many	TRBV5-1	TGCGCCAGCAGCTTGCTGGGCCAGAATGAGCAGTTCTTC	CASSLLGQNEQFF
TRBJ2-5	TRBD1	few	TRBV7-9	TGTGCCAGCGAAAGGACAGGGGCCTCGGAGACCCAGTACTTC	CASERTGASETQYF
TRBJ1-2	-	-	TRBV27	TGTGCCAGCAGCCCCCTAGGGACTAACTATGGCTACACCTTC	CASSPLGTNYGYTF